This T cell receptor beta chain was captured by sequencing in a study of identical twins. Study results and caveats: Sequences that were beta out-of-frame showed weaker excess twin sharing. Beta clonotypes that were abundant in cord blood contained fewer insertions, a pattern absent from memory repertoires.

Worth noting for this clonotype: Antigen unknown.

Template switching added a universal primer site; cDNA carried unique molecular identifiers. TCRdb processed the 5' RACE reads anew with MiXCR; each CDR3 protein has one entry. The sample includes 650,000 to 800,000 distinct CDR3 sequences, over 8.5% of them seen just once. CDR3 size: 15 residues. Per germline, CDR1 MNHEY and CDR2 SMNVEV (reference sequence). Deletions cut 5 bases from V and 6 bases from J, with 16 bases between. These data are also associated with another study on yellow fever vaccine responses in identical twins.

The clonotype was recovered from a woman under 30 in good health. The rearrangement uses TRBV27 and TRBJ1-4; maybe TRBD1 (5 bases). The sample taken for sequencing was PBMCs. In DNA, the CDR3 is TGTGCCAGCAGTACCGGGGGACGGGGCGATGAAAAACTGTTTTTT. It translates to CASSTGGRGDEKLFF.